The 21 T cell receptor beta chains in this list originate from one sample, sequenced in a study of response to subunit inactivated influenza vaccine. TCRdb ran MiXCR on the RT-PCR reads and lists one entry per CDR3 protein. The repertoire holds about 540,000 distinct CDR3 sequences, under 30% seen once, with 2.5% to 3.5% in the top ten. These data were also reused for a study on T cells expressing NK-cell markers. That study reports: UMIs accompanied the 5'RACE template switching by which TCR beta cDNA was made.

Sequenced here: CD4+ T cells sorted from PBMCs, sampled approximately 13 days after vaccination. The receptors come from a man between 45 and 60 years old who received an inactivated influenza vaccine.

J is TRBJ1-6 and V is TRBV6-2 or TRBV6-3; D gene uncertain. This CDR3 is 14 amino acids long. V was shortened by 4 bases and J by 10 bases, with 14 bases between the two germline ends. CDR1 and CDR2 from the germline V gene are MNHEY and SVGEGT. CDR3 DNA sequence: TGTGCCAGCAGTTTTGCGGGTAGAGGCTCACCCCTCCACTTT. It translates to CASSFAGRGSPLHF.

This clonotype came up a few times. The chain employs TRBV20-1 and TRBJ2-5; D not certain. The V gene's germline CDR1 is DFQATT and CDR2 SNEGSKA (reference sequence). This CDR3 has 14 amino acids. V lost 3 bases and J lost 4, with 15 bases in between. The CDR3 here is CSASYLGAGETQYF. The CDR3 nucleotides read TGCAGTGCTAGTTATTTGGGTGCAGGAGAGACCCAGTACTTC.

In its sample, this clonotype was seen a few times. The chain joins TRBV6-2 or TRBV6-3 to TRBJ1-2; D unresolved. Germline values: CDR1 MNHEY, CDR2 SVGEGT. V was shortened by 4 bases and J by 2 bases, with 20 bases between the two germline ends. CDR3 size: 17 residues. Here the CDR3 DNA reads TGTGCCAGCAGTTTGGAGTCCGGCCTAATCTCGAACTATGGCTACACCTTC. Translated: CASSLESGLISNYGYTF.

This clonotype was seen only a few times. V and J are TRBV5-5 and TRBJ2-5; 11 bases are shared with TRBD2. V shed 0 bases, J shed 5 bases, and the junction held 9 bases outside the gene matches. This CDR3 has 17 amino acids. Germline CDR1 reads SGHKS; CDR2 reads YYEKEE (reference sequence). The CDR3 DNA reads as TGTGCCAGCAGCTTGGTGAGGTCTAGCGGGGGGTCGGAGACCCAGTACTTC. Amino acid sequence: CASSLVRSSGGSETQYF.

The V gene is TRBV7-2, the J gene TRBJ2-5, with D unresolved. V dropped 1 base and J dropped 5 bases, with 11 bases sitting between them. CDR3 length equals 14 residues. CDR1 is SGHTA and CDR2 is FQGNSA in the germline V gene. The CDR3 loop is CASSLGSNRETQYF. CDR3 in DNA: TGTGCCAGCAGCTTAGGGAGCAATCGGGAGACCCAGTACTTC.

The genes are TRBV4-1 and TRBJ1-5, with D tentatively TRBD1 (5 bases). The V gene lost 1 base and the J gene lost 2 bases, with 6 bases spanning the gap. The germline V gene encodes CDR1 MGHRA and CDR2 YSYEKL. This CDR3 has 14 amino acids. The CDR3: CASSQAGGNQPQHF. The CDR3 DNA sequence: TGCGCCAGCAGCCAAGCGGGGGGCAATCAGCCCCAGCATTTT.

The gene calls are TRBV7-9 and TRBJ2-3; tentative D call: TRBD1 (5 bases). The V end lost 0 bases, the J end lost 4 bases, and 11 bases lay between the germline ends. Germline V gene data show CDR1 as SEHNR and CDR2 as FQNEAQ (reference sequence). The CDR3 length is 15 residues. The CDR3 sequence is CASSLAAGLADTQYF. The CDR3 bases are TGTGCCAGCAGCTTAGCGGCAGGGCTGGCAGATACGCAGTATTTT. Drawing the rest from reference TRBV7-9 and TRBJ2-3, the complete variable domain is DTGVSQNPRHKITKRGQNVTFRCDPISEHNRLYWYRQTLGQGPEFLTYFQNEAQLEKSRLLSDRFSAERPKGSFSTLEIQRTEQGDSAMYLCASSLAAGLADTQYFGPGTRLTVL.

The V and J genes are TRBV7-2 and TRBJ2-1; TRBD1 matches 7 bases. V lost 2 bases, J lost 9 bases, and 10 bases stayed unmatched. This CDR3 region has 15 residues. Germline-derived CDR1 and CDR2 are SGHTA and FQGNSA. CDR3 nucleotides: TGTGCCAGCAGCTTAAAGACAGGGAACGCGGTTGAGCAGTTCTTC. This translates into CASSLKTGNAVEQFF.

This clonotype was counted at least ten times. The J gene is TRBJ2-1, the V gene TRBV6-2 or TRBV6-3; perhaps D is TRBD1 or TRBD2 (6 bases each). Germline V gene sequence: CDR1 MNHEY, CDR2 SVGEGT. V was clipped by 1 base and J by 0 bases, with 13 bases between them. The length of the CDR3 is 17 residues. The CDR3: CASSYLTGASSYNEQFF. The CDR3 DNA is TGTGCCAGCAGTTACTTAACGGGGGCCAGCTCCTACAATGAGCAGTTCTTC.

The chain carries TRBV9 and TRBJ2-2; no clear D. CDR1 is SGDLS, CDR2 YYNGEE, per germline. The CDR3 contains 15 residues. V dropped 0 bases and J dropped 6 bases, with 12 bases sitting between them. CDR3 sequence reads: CASSVGSVGAGELFF. The CDR3 DNA is TGTGCCAGCAGCGTAGGTTCGGTTGGGGCCGGGGAGCTGTTTTTT.

A few counts support this clonotype. The chain is built from TRBV4-2 and TRBJ2-2; D possibly corresponds to TRBD2 (5 bases). Trimming cost V 5 bases and J 6 bases, with 13 bases left between them. The CDR3 covers 14 residues. Germline CDR1 is LGHNA and CDR2 is YNFKEQ. The CDR3 coding sequence is TGTGCCAGCAGCACCGTAGTGGAGGCCGGGGAGCTGTTTTTT. Translated, it gives CASSTVVEAGELFF.

This clonotype has a handful of counts. CDR3 sequence (DNA): TGTGCCAGCAGTGGGAGGGGGGACGCAACTGAAGCTTTCTTT. Translated: CASSGRGDATEAFF. The chain couples TRBV9 to TRBJ1-1; a possible D gene is TRBD1 (6 bases). This CDR3 spans 14 amino acids. Germline-derived CDR1 and CDR2 are SGDLS and YYNGEE. V was clipped by 5 bases and J by 5 bases, with 16 bases between them.

This chain uses TRBV6-2 or TRBV6-3 with TRBJ2-1, with D possibly matching TRBD1 (5 bases). V lost 2 bases, J lost 2 bases, and 13 bases lay in between. This CDR3 contains 16 residues. From germline, CDR1 is MNHEY and CDR2 SVGEGT. The CDR3 sequence: CASSYPGYNPYNEQFF. Here the CDR3 DNA reads TGTGCCAGCAGTTACCCAGGGTACAATCCCTACAATGAGCAGTTCTTC.

The genes are TRBV20-1 and TRBJ2-1; possible D gene TRBD2, 6 bases. The CDR3 runs 15 residues. Trimming pared 4 bases from V and 3 bases from J, leaving 16 bases between. Germline loops: CDR1 DFQATT, CDR2 SNEGSKA (reference sequence). CDR3 DNA sequence: TGCAGTGCTACCTCCGGGACTCAAAACTACAATGAGCAGTTCTTC. This codes for CSATSGTQNYNEQFF.

This chain links TRBV7-9 with TRBJ1-3, with D unclear. The CDR3 consists of 17 residues. Germline loops: CDR1 SEHNR, CDR2 FQNEAQ (reference sequence). Trimming left V 3 bases short and J 4 bases short, with 19 bases between. The CDR3: CASSFRRRAGVGNTIYF. The CDR3 bases are TGTGCCAGCAGCTTTAGGCGCCGCGCCGGTGTAGGAAACACCATATATTTT.

CDR3 nucleotide sequence: TGTGCCAGCAGTTTAGTACCCGGGGAGCAGTACTTC. Translation gives CASSLVPGEQYF. The chain recombines TRBV12-3 or TRBV12-4 with TRBJ2-7; D not resolved. V lost 1 base, J lost 7 bases, and 8 bases lay in between. The CDR3 runs 12 residues.

In DNA form, the CDR3 reads TGTGCCAGCAGCTTAGATCAGGGGCCTGGAAACACCATATATTTT. Translating it yields CASSLDQGPGNTIYF. The chain has TRBV7-9 and TRBJ1-3, with D perhaps TRBD1 (6 bases). V was pared by 1 base and J by 2 bases, with 9 bases between. From germline, CDR1 is SEHNR and CDR2 FQNEAQ (reference sequence). CDR3 length: 15 amino acids.

Concerning this clonotype: Germline and junction disagree at one end, which may indicate a read error. The genes are TRBV20-1 and TRBJ2-4, with D perhaps assigned TRBD1 or TRBD2 (5 bases each). The CDR3 runs 11 residues. Looked up from germline, CDR1 is DFQATT and CDR2 is SNEGSKA (reference sequence). CDR3: CSAWDGITVLF. The CDR3 DNA reads as TGCAGTGCTTGGGACGGGATTACCGTACTCTTC.

The rearrangement uses TRBV11-1 and TRBJ2-1; D could derive from TRBD1 or TRBD2 (5 bases each). The CDR3 totals 18 residues. The V end lost 1 base, the J end lost 0 bases, and 16 bases lay between the germline ends. Germline values: CDR1 SGHAT, CDR2 FQDESV (reference sequence). CDR3 in amino acids: CASSLERLGPRSYNEQFF. The DNA of the CDR3 is TGTGCCAGCAGCTTAGAAAGGTTGGGACCCCGCTCCTACAATGAGCAGTTCTTC.

This clonotype was seen more than once but under ten times. The V and J genes are TRBV11-2 and TRBJ1-5; 7 bases map to TRBD1. V gave up 0 bases and J gave up 3 bases; unmatched junction bases: 5. CDR1 and CDR2 from the germline V gene are SGHAT and FQNNGV. This CDR3 region has 16 residues. The CDR3 is CASSLDGGTVNQPQHF. CDR3 DNA sequence: TGTGCCAGCAGCTTAGATGGGGGGACAGTCAATCAGCCCCAGCATTTT.

This chain links TRBV7-9 with TRBJ2-2; D unresolved. V was pared by 4 bases and J by 6 bases, with 9 bases between. This CDR3 comprises 13 residues. CDR1 is SEHNR and CDR2 is FQNEAQ in the germline V gene (reference sequence). The CDR3 sequence: CASSSFGSGELFF. CDR3 bases: TGTGCCAGCAGCTCATTCGGTTCCGGGGAGCTGTTTTTT.